This entry features one T cell receptor beta chain sequence. The data derive from a study of blood T cell repertoires in COVID-19. Original handling: The authors estimated nucleated cell counts from reference gene primer amplification. Clones were read by immunoSEQ multiplex PCR, and TCRdb kept only the in-frame ones, dropping some. V and J calls and clone size are those listed in that table; D and trimming were worked out from the DNA. The data contain about 40,000 clones, around nine tenths of them singletons. The source of this sequence is a man aged 45-65 years with active COVID-19. Sequencing was carried out using peripheral blood.

DNA for the CDR3: TGTGCCAGCAGCTTAGCAGCGGGGTATCCCTACGAGCAGTACTTC. Its protein is CASSLAAGYPYEQYF. V usage is TRBV7-2 and J usage is TRBJ2-7, with 7 bases matching TRBD2. The V segment lost 0 bases and the J segment 2 bases; nucleotides outside the gene matches: 4. The CDR3 has 15 residues. Germline loops: CDR1 SGHTA, CDR2 FQGNSA. The variable domain in full, completed from reference TRBV7-2 and TRBJ2-7, reads GAGVSQSPSNKVTEKGKDVELRCDPISGHTALYWYRQSLGQGLEFLIYFQGNSAPDKSGLPSDRFSAERTGGSVSTLTIQRTQQEDSAVYLCASSLAAGYPYEQYFGPGTRLTVT.